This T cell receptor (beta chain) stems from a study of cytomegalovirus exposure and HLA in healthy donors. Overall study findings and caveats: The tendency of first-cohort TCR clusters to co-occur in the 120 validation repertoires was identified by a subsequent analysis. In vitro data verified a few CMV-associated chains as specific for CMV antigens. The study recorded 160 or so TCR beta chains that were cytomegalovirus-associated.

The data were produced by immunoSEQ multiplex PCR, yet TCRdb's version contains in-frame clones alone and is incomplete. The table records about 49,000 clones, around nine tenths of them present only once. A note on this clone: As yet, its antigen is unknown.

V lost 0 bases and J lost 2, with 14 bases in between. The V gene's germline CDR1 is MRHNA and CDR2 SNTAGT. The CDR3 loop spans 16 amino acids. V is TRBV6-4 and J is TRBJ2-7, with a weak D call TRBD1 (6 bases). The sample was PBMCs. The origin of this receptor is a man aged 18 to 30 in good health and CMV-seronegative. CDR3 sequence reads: CASSDSNWDNPYEQYF. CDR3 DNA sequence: TGTGCCAGCAGTGACTCGAATTGGGACAACCCCTACGAGCAGTACTTC.